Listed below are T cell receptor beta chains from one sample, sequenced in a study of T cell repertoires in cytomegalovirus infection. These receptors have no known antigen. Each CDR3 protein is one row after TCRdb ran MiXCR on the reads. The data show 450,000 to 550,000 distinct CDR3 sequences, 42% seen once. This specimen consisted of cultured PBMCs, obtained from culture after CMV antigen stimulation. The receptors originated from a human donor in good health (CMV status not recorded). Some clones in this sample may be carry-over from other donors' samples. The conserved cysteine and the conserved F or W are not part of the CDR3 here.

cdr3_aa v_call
SVEDDASYNEQF TRBV29-1
ASNTGTSGAGDTQY TRBV6-1
ASSLVSVPEAF TRBV7-9
ASSSLYSGTAYEQY TRBV6-1
ASTRQGLGETQY TRBV2
SALSGGGFDYNEQF TRBV20-1
ASSLGWGHEQY TRBV28
ASSLRGSLETQY TRBV7-2
ASSQDRTINEQF TRBV7-2
ASSLGVGRASYNEQF TRBV7-6
ASSLKWRAVPGELF TRBV7-8